This T cell receptor (beta chain) was sequenced in a study of blood T cell repertoires in COVID-19. Study-wide background: There were acute and convalescent COVID-19 samples, and they came from the United States, Italy and Spain. Sources were T cells, B-cell-depleted T cells, or PBMCs; the material itself was cDNA or gDNA.

Germline V gene lookup returns CDR1 SGHTA and CDR2 FQGNSA. Trimming took 4 bases from V and 2 from J; bases not matched to a gene: 0. The CDR3 totals 15 residues. Authors' methods: Cell counts per sample came from amplifying reference gene primers. This table comes from immunoSEQ multiplex PCR, and its TCRdb copy is limited to in-frame clones, with some not included. V, J and clone size reflect that table, while D and trimming were determined from the DNA. The table lists roughly 50,000 clones, about 85% of them singletons, with over 4.5% in the top ten. The sequence was collected from a woman aged 60-75 years with acute or convalescent COVID-19. The chain uses TRBV7-2 and TRBJ2-1; 12 nucleotides align to TRBD2. What was sequenced was peripheral blood. CDR3 DNA sequence: TGTGCCAGCAGCTCTAGCGGGAGGGCCTACAATGAGCAGTTCTTC. Residues: CASSSSGRAYNEQFF.